This T cell receptor beta chain was sequenced for a study of cytomegalovirus exposure and HLA in healthy donors. Germline V gene lookup returns CDR1 LGHNT and CDR2 FRNRAP. J lost 5 bases, V lost 4 bases, and 5 bases had no gene match. The CDR3 covers 14 residues. The repertoire was sequenced with immunoSEQ multiplex PCR; TCRdb's copy has only in-frame clones and lacks some. This sample yields about 240,000 clones, of which about 86% are seen a single time; 0.95% to 1.5% belongs to the top ten. This TCR was recovered from a woman under 40 in good health and CMV-seropositive. The chain combines TRBV12-5 with TRBJ1-2; 9 positions agree with TRBD1. The specimen sequenced was PBMCs. The CDR3 coding sequence is TGTGCTAGTGGTTCGGGACAGGGAGCTTATGGCTACACCTTC. Its translation is CASGSGQGAYGYTF.